The text below deals with one T cell receptor (beta chain). Its antigen remains unidentified. It has no much larger one-base neighbor in the sample; base qualities were not kept. Using the deep immunoSEQ assay, TCR CDR3 regions were amplified from genomic DNA by multiplex PCR. Extracted genomic DNA from each cell subset was distributed evenly across all wells of several immunoSEQ 96-well plates, and each plate was treated as a replicate. For sorted subsets, approximately 190 ng of genomic DNA, equivalent to around 30,000 T cell genomes, went into each replicate PCR. Purified libraries were measured with a Qubit 3.0 fluorometer, size-checked on a Bioanalyzer 2100, and measured again with the KAPA Library Quantification kit. Every immunoSEQ 96-well plate was sequenced on a dedicated single-read 150-cycle Illumina NextSeq 550 flow cell. As for the authors' bioinformatics: Because only junctional sequences without quality scores were contained in the immunoSEQ output, filtering matching that applied to full-length reads could not be performed. Sequences were annotated with PyIR, a Python wrapper for IgBLAST v1.9, using IMGT germline references to assign V/J genes and CDR3. Reads with weak V/J assignments (E-value above 1e-6), missing CDR3, stop codons, out-of-frame junctions, or ambiguous translated residues were removed. V3J clonotypes were defined as sequences sharing an identical inferred V gene, J gene, and CDR3 amino acid sequence. The percentage overlap between two repertoires was calculated by dividing the number of shared unique clonotypes by the size of the smaller repertoire. Richness of each repertoire was evaluated using RTK rarefaction, the Chao1 estimator, and Recon v2.1 estimates of unobserved clonotypes. Generation probabilities were computed with OLGA for all TCRbeta clonotypes obtained by the gDNA method from several donors. The immuneACCESS repertoire file appears here via TCRdb, limited to in-frame rearrangements. These files lack a portion of the clones; in checked studies, under half of the deficit traces to unresolved V genes, and the cause of the others is not known. That table is the source of V, J and clone size, and D and trimming were worked out from the DNA. The sample table records over 800,000 clones; 80% to 95% of these occur just once. The biggest ten clones account for about 24% of the sample.

The record originates from a study of shared clonotypes between healthy human individuals (dated by TCRdb to about 2020). Broadly, across the study: A couple of women and a few men aged 18 to 49 years were included in the cohort. For each donor, three plates each were used for CD4 naive and CD4 memory, two plates were used for CD8 naive, and one plate was used for CD8 memory. Between about 0.94 and 8.9 billion PBMCs per donor were obtained by leukapheresis. Different laboratories and diverse techniques were used to prepare libraries and sequence TCR repertoires, to increase sequencing depth and limit assay-specific biases. To estimate repertoire size and how much clonotype sharing occurs between individuals, the study deeply sequenced the blood TCR repertoires of several healthy adults. General findings and caveats noted by the study authors: Only blood was sampled, and tissue TCR repertoires likely differ from those in blood. Even with the large sequencing depth, rarefaction of the sorted-subset datasets indicated that sequencing was incomplete. The small number of donors limited the genetic and exposure-history diversity represented. Compared with non-shared clonotypes, clonotypes shared by all four sorted-subset donors had higher generation probabilities. Pairwise subsampling indicated that sequencing depth was expected to affect the degree of clonotype sharing among donors. When several donors were compared, the shared fraction of clonotypes was roughly 5% for naive CD4, around 3.6% for naive CD8, 2% to 2.5% for memory CD4, and 0.35% to 0.4% for memory CD8. Larger estimated clonotype richness was generally found for naive subsets than for memory subsets.

CD8 naive samples consisted of CD45RO-negative cells that were positively selected for CCR7, yielding a CD45RA+CCR7+ population without TemRA cells. Healthy HIV-negative adults with no recently reported acute infections or vaccinations were included as donors. All donors were Caucasian adults living in Nashville, Tennessee, USA. Blood was obtained by leukapheresis, after which PBMCs were separated by Ficoll-Histopaque density gradient centrifugation and cryopreserved in liquid nitrogen vapor phase. Analytical flow cytometry was used to check the purity and quantity of each magnetically sorted T cell population. Each sorted fraction had its genomic DNA isolated and then quantified by UV absorbance on a Nanodrop 2000c. The CDR3 has 13 amino acids, counting the end cysteine and phenylalanine. Just the 39-base CDR3 DNA is kept, in frame starting at base 1. The germline ends are 10 bases apart after V is trimmed by 5 bases and J by 2 bases. The germline V gene encodes CDR1 WSHSY and CDR2 SAAADI.

The sequence came from a man between 25 and 39 years old in good health. Sequences were obtained from naive CD8+ T cells sorted from blood. The cell subset or site label on this specimen signifies: CD45RA+CCR7+. The chain employs TRBV10-2 and TRBJ2-7; the D gene is possibly TRBD2, with 6 bases matching. The CDR3 in this case is CASSSGLPYEQYF. The nucleotides are TGCGCCAGCAGTTCCGGACTACCCTACGAGCAGTACTTC.